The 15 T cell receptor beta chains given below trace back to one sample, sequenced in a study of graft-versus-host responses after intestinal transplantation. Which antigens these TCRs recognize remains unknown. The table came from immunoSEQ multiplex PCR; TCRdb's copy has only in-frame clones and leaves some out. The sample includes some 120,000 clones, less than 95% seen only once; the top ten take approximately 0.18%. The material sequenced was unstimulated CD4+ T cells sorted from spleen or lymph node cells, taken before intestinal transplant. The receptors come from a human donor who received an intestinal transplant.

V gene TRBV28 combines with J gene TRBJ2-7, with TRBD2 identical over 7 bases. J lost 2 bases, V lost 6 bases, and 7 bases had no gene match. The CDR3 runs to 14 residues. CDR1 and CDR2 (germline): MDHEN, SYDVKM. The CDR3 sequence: CASRISGRTYEQYF. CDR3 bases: TGTGCCAGCAGAATTAGCGGGCGAACCTACGAGCAGTACTTC.

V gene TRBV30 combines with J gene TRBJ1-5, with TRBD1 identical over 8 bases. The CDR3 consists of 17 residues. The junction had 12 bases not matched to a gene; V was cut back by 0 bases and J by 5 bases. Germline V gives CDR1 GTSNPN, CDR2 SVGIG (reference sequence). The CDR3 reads CAWSVDSVGQDHQPQHF. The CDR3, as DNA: TGTGCCTGGAGTGTGGACTCGGTGGGACAGGACCATCAGCCCCAGCATTTT.

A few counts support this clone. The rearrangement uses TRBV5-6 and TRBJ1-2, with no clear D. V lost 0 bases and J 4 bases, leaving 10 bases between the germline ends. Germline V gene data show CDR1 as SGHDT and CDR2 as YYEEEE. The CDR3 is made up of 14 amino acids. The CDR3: CASSLVRSAYGYTF. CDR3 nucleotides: TGTGCCAGCAGCTTGGTCAGGTCGGCCTATGGCTACACCTTC.

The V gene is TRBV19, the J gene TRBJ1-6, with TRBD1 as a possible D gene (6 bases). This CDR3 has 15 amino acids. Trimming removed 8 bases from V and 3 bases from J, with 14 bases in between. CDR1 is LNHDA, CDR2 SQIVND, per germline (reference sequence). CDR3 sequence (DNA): TGTGCCAGTCGTCAGGGGACCCGCTATAATTCACCCCTCCACTTT. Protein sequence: CASRQGTRYNSPLHF.

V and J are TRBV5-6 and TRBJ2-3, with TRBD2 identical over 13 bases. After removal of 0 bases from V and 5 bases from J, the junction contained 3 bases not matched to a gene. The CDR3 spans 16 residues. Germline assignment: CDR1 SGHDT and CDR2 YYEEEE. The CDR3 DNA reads TGTGCCAGCAGCTTGGCCCGGACTAGCGGGGGAGATACGCAGTATTTT. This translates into CASSLARTSGGDTQYF.

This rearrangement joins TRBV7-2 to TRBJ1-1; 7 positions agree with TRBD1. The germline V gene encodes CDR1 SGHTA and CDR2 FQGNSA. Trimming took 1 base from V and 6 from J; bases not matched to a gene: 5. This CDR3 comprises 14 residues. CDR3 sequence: CASSLVNRGAEAFF. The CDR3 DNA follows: TGTGCCAGCAGCTTAGTGAACAGGGGAGCTGAAGCTTTCTTT.

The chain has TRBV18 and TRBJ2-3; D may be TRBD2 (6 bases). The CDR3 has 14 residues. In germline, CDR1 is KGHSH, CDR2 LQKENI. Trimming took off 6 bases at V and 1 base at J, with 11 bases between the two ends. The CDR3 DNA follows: TGTGCCAGCTCCCCAGGAGGGGGCACAGATACGCAGTATTTT. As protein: CASSPGGGTDTQYF.

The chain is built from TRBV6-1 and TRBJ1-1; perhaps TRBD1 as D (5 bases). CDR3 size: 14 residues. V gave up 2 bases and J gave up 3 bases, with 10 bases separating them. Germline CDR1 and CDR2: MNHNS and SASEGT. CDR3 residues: CASSELGGDTEAFF. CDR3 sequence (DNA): TGTGCCAGCAGTGAACTCGGGGGGGACACTGAAGCTTTCTTT.

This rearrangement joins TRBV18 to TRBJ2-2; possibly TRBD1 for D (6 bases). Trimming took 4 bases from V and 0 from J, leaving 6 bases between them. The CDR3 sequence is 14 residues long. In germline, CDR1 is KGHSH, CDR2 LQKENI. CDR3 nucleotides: TGTGCCAGCTCACGGACAGCGAACACCGGGGAGCTGTTTTTT. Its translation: CASSRTANTGELFF.

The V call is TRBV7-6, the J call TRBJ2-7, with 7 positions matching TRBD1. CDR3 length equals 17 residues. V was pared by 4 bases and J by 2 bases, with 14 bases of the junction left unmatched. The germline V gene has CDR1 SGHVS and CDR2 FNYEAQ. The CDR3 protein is CASSSLLRYRGTYEQYF. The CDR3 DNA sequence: TGTGCCAGCAGCTCCCTGTTACGATACAGGGGCACCTACGAGCAGTACTTC.

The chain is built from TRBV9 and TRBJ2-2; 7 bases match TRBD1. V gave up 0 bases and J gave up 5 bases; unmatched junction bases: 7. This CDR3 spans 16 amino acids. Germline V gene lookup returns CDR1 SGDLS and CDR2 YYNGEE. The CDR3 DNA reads TGTGCCAGCAGCGTAGATGCAGGGGGTAGGACCGGGGAGCTGTTTTTT. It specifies CASSVDAGGRTGELFF. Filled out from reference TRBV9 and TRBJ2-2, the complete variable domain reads DSGVTQTPKHLITATGQRVTLRCSPRSGDLSVYWYQQSLDQGLQFLIQYYNGEERAKGNILERFSAQQFPDLHSELNLSSLELGDSALYFCASSVDAGGRTGELFFGEGSRLTVL.

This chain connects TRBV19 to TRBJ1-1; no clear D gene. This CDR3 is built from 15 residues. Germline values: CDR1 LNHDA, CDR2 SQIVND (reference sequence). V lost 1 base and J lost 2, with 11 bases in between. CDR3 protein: CASSIAGSSNTEAFF. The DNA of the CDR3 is TGTGCCAGTAGTATAGCAGGTTCTTCAAACACTGAAGCTTTCTTT. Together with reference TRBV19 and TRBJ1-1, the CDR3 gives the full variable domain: DGGITQSPKYLFRKEGQNVTLSCEQNLNHDAMYWYRQDPGQGLRLIYYSQIVNDFQKGDIAEGYSVSREKKESFPLTVTSAQKNPTAFYLCASSIAGSSNTEAFFGQGTRLTVV.

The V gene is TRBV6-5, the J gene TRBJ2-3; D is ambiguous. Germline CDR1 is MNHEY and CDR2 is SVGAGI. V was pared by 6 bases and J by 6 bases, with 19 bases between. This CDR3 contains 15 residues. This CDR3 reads CASRRYEVVEDTQYF. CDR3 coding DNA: TGTGCCAGCAGGCGCTATGAGGTGGTAGAGGATACGCAGTATTTT.

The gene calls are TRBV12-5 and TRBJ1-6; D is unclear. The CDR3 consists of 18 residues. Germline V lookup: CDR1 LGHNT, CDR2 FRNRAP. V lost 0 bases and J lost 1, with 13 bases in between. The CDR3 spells CASGLVLQSRSYNSPLHF. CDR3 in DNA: TGTGCTAGTGGTTTGGTACTCCAATCGAGGTCCTATAATTCACCCCTCCACTTT. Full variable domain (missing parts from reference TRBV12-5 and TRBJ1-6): DARVTQTPRHKVTEMGQEVTMRCQPILGHNTVFWYRQTMMQGLELLAYFRNRAPLDDSGMPKDRFSAEMPDATLATLKIQPSEPRDSAVYFCASGLVLQSRSYNSPLHFGNGTRLTVT.

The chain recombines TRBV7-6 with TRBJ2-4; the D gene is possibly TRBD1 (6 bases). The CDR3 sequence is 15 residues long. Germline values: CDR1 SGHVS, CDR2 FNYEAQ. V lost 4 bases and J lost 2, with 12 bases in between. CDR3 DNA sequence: TGTGCCAGCAGCTCCACAACAGGGACCAAAAACATTCAGTACTTC. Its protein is CASSSTTGTKNIQYF.